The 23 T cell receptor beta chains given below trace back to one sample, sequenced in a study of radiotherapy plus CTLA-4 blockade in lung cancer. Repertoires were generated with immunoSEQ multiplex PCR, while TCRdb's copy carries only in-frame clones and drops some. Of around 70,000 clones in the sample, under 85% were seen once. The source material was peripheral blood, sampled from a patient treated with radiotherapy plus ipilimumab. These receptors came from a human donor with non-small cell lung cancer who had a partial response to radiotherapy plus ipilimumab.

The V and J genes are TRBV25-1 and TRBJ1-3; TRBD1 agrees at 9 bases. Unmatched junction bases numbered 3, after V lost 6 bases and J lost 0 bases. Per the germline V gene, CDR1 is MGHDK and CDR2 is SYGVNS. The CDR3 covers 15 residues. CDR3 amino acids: CASRGQGLSGNTIYF. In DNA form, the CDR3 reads TGTGCCAGCAGGGGACAGGGTCTCTCTGGAAACACCATATATTTT.

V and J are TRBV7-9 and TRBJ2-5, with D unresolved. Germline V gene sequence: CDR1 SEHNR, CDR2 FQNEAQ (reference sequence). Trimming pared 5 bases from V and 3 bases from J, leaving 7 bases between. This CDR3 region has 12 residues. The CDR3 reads CASSRPEETQYF. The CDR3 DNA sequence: TGTGCCAGCAGCCGCCCGGAAGAGACCCAGTACTTC.

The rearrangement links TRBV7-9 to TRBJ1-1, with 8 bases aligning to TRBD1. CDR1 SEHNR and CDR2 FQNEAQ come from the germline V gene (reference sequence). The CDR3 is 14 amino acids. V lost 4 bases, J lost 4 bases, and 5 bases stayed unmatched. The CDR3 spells CASSSQGATTEAFF. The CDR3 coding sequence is TGTGCCAGCAGCTCGCAGGGGGCGACCACTGAAGCTTTCTTT.

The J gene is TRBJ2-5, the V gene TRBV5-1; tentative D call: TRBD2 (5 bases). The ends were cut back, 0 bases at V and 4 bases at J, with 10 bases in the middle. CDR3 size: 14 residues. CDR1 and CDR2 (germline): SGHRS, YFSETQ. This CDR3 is CASSLDPGVETQYF. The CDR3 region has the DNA TGCGCCAGCAGCTTGGATCCCGGGGTAGAGACCCAGTACTTC.

The CDR3 here is CSAPFTEAFF. DNA of the CDR3: TGCAGTGCCCCTTTCACTGAAGCTTTCTTT. The rearrangement links TRBV20-1 to TRBJ1-1; no clear D. Germline lookup yields CDR1 DFQATT and CDR2 SNEGSKA (reference sequence). This CDR3 has 10 residues. Between the trimmed V and J ends, which lost 6 bases and 4 bases, there was a span of 6 bases.

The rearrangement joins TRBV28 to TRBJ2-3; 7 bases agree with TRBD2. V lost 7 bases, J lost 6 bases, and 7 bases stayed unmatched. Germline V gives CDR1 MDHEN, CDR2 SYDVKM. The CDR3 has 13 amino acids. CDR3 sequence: CASNLAVADTQYF. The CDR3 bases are TGTGCCAGCAACCTAGCGGTAGCGGATACGCAGTATTTT.

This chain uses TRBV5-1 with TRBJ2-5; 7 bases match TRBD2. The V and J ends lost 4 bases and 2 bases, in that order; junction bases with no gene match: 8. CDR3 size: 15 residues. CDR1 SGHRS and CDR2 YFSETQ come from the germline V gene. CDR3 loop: CASSPVASGQETQYF. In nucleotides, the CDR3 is TGCGCCAGCAGCCCGGTGGCTAGCGGACAAGAGACCCAGTACTTC.

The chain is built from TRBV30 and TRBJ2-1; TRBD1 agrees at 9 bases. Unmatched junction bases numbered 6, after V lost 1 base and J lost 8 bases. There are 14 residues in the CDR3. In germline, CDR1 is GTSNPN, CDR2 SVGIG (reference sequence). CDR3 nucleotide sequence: TGTGCCTGGAGTGCAGGGACAGGGTGGGATGAGCAGTTCTTC. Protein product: CAWSAGTGWDEQFF.

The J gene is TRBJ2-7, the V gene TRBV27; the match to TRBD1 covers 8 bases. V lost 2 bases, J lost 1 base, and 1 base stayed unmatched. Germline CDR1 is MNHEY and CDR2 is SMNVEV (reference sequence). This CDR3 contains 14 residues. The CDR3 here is CASSLGQGSYEQYF. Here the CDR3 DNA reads TGTGCCAGCAGTTTAGGACAGGGATCCTACGAGCAGTACTTC.

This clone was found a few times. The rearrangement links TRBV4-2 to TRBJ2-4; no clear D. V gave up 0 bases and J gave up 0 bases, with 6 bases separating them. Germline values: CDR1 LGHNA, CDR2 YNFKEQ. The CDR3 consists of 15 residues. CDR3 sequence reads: CASSQDPLAKNIQYF. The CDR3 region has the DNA TGTGCCAGCAGCCAAGACCCCCTAGCCAAAAACATTCAGTACTTC.

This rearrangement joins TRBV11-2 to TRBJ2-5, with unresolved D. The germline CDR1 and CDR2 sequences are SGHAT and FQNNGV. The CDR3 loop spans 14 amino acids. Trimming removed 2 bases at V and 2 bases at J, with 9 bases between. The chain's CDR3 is CASSLMANQETQYF. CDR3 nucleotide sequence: TGTGCCAGCAGCTTAATGGCCAATCAAGAGACCCAGTACTTC.

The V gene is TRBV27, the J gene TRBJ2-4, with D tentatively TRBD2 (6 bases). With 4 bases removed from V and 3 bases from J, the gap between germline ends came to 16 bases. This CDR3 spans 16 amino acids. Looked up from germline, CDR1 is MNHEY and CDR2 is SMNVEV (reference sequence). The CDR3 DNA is TGTGCCAGCAGTTCCCAAGTCCCGGGGGACAAAAACATTCAGTACTTC. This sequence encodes CASSSQVPGDKNIQYF.

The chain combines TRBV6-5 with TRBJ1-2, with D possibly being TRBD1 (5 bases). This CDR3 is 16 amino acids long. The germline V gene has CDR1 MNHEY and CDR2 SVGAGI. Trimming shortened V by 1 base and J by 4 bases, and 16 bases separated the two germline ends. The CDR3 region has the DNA TGTGCCAGCAGTTACTTAAGGACCGGGGGGAGCTATGGCTACACCTTC. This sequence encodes CASSYLRTGGSYGYTF.

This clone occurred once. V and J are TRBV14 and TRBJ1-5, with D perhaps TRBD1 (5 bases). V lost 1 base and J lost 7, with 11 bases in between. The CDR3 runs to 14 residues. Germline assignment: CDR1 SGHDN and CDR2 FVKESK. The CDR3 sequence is CASSQAGRGQPQHF. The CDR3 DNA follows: TGTGCCAGCAGCCAAGCAGGGCGCGGACAGCCCCAGCATTTT.

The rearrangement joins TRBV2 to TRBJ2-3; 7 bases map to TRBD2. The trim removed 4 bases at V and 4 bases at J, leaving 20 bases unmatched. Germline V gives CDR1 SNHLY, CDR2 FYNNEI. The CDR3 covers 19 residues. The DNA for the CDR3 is TGTGCCAGCAGTGTACGACTTCGCGGGAGCGCTAACCCAGCAGATACGCAGTATTTT. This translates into CASSVRLRGSANPADTQYF. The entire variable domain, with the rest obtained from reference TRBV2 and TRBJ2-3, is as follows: EPEVTQTPSHQVTQMGQEVILRCVPISNHLYFYWYRQILGQKVEFLVSFYNNEISEKSEIFDDQFSVERPDGSNFTLKIRSTKLEDSAMYFCASSVRLRGSANPADTQYFGPGTRLTVL.

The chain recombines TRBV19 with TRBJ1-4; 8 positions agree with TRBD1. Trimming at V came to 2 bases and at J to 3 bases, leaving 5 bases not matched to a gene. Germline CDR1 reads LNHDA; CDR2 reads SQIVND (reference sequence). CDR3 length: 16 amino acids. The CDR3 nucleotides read TGTGCCAGTAGTATATCAGGGGGCGACGCTAATGAAAAACTGTTTTTT. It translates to CASSISGGDANEKLFF.

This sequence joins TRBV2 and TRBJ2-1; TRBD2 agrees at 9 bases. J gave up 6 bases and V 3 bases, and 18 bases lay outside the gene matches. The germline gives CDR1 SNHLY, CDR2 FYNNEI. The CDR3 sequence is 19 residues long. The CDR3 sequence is CASSETRPGTSQSGNEQFF. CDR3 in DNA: TGTGCCAGCAGTGAGACTAGACCCGGGACTAGCCAATCCGGCAATGAGCAGTTCTTC.

The CDR3 protein is CASSEGASTEAFF. The CDR3 DNA sequence: TGTGCCAGCAGTGAAGGAGCGTCCACTGAAGCTTTCTTT. The V call is TRBV2, the J call TRBJ1-1; no definite D call. CDR1 SNHLY and CDR2 FYNNEI come from the germline V gene. The V end was cut by 1 base, the J end by 4 bases, with 7 bases between. The CDR3 is 13 residues long.

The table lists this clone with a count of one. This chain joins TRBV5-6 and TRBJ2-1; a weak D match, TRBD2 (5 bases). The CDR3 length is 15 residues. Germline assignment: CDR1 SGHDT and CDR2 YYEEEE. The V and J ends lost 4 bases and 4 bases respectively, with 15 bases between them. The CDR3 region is CASSGRLSLYNEQFF. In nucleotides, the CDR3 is TGTGCCAGCAGCGGCAGACTAAGTCTTTACAATGAGCAGTTCTTC.

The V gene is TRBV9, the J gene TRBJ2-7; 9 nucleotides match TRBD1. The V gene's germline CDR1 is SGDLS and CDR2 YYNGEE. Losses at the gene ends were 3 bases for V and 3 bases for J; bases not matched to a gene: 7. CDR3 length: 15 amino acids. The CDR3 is CASSGGGTGYYEQYF. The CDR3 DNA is TGTGCCAGCAGCGGGGGGGGGACAGGGTACTACGAGCAGTACTTC.

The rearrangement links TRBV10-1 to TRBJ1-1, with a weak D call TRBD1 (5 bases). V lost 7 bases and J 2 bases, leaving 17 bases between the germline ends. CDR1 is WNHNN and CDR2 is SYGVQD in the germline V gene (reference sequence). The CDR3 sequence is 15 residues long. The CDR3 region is CASILRRGINTEAFF. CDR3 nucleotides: TGCGCCAGCATCCTTCGGAGGGGAATAAACACTGAAGCTTTCTTT.

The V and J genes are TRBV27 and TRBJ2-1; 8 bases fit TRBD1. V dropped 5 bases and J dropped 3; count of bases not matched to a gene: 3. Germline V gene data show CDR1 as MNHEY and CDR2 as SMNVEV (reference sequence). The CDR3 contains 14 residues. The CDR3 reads CASSPGTGYNEQFF. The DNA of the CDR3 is TGTGCCAGCAGTCCCGGGACAGGCTACAATGAGCAGTTCTTC.

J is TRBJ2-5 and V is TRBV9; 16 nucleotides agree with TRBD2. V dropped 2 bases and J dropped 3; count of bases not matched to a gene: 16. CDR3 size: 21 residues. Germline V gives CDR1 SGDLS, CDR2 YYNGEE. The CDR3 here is CASSVNDLGTSGRAREETQYF. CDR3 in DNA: TGTGCCAGCAGCGTCAACGACTTAGGGACTAGCGGGAGGGCCAGGGAAGAGACCCAGTACTTC. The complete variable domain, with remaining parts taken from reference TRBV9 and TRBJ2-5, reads DSGVTQTPKHLITATGQRVTLRCSPRSGDLSVYWYQQSLDQGLQFLIQYYNGEERAKGNILERFSAQQFPDLHSELNLSSLELGDSALYFCASSVNDLGTSGRAREETQYFGPGTRLLVL.